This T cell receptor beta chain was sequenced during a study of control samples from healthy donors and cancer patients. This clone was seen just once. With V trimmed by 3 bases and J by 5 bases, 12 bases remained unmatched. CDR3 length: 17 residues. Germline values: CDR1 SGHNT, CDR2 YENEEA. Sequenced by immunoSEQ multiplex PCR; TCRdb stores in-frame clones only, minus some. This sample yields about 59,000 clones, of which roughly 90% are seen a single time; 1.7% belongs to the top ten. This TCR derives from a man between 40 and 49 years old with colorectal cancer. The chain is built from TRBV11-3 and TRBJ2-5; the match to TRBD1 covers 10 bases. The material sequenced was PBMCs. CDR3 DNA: TGTGCCAGCAGCTTGGGGGGGACAGGGGCGGCGGCTGAGACCCAGTACTTC. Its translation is CASSLGGTGAAAETQYF.